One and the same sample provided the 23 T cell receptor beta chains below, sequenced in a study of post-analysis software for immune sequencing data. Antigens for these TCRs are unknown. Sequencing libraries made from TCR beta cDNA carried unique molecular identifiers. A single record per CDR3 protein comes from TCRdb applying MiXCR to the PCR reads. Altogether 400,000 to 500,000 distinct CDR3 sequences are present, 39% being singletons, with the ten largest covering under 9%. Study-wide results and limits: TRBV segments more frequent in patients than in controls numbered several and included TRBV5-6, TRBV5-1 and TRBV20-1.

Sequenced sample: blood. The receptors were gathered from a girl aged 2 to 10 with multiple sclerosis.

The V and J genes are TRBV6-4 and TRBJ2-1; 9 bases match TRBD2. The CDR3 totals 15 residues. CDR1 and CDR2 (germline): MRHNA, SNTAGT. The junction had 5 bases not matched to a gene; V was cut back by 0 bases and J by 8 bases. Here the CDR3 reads CASSDSRGGGDEQFF. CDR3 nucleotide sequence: TGTGCCAGCAGTGACTCTCGGGGCGGGGGGGATGAGCAGTTCTTC.

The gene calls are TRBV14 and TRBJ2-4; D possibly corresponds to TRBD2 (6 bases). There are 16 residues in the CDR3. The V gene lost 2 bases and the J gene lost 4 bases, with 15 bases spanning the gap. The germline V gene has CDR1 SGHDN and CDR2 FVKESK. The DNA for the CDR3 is TGTGCCAGCAGCCAATCTATGATCCGGGGGAAAAACATTCAGTACTTC. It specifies CASSQSMIRGKNIQYF. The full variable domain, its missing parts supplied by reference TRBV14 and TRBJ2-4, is EAGVTQFPSHSVIEKGQTVTLRCDPISGHDNLYWYRRVMGKEIKFLLHFVKESKQDESGMPNNRFLAERTGGTYSTLKVQPAELEDSGVYFCASSQSMIRGKNIQYFGAGTRLSVL.

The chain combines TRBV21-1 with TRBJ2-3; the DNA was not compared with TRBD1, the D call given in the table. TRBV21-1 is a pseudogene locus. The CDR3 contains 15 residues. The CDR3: CASRTRDRGTDTQYF. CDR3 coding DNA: TGTGCCAGCAGAACACGGGACAGGGGCACAGATACGCAGTATTTT.

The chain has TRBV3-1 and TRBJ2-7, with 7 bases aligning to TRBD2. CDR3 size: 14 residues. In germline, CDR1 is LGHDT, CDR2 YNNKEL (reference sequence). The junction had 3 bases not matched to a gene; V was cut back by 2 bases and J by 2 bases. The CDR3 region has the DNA TGTGCCAGCAGCCAAACCCGGGAGGCCTACGAGCAGTACTTC. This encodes CASSQTREAYEQYF.

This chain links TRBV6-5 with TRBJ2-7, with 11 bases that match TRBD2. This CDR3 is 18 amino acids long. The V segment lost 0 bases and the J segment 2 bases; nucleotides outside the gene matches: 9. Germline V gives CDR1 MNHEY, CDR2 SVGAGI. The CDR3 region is CASSYSEPGLADTYEQYF. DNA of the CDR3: TGTGCCAGCAGTTACTCGGAACCGGGACTAGCGGACACCTACGAGCAGTACTTC.

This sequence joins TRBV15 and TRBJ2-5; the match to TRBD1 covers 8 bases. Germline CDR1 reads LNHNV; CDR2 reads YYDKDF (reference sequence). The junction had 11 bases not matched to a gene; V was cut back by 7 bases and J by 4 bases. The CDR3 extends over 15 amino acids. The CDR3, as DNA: TGTGCCACCAACCAAATTTTCAGGGGGCTAGAGACCCAGTACTTC. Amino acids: CATNQIFRGLETQYF.

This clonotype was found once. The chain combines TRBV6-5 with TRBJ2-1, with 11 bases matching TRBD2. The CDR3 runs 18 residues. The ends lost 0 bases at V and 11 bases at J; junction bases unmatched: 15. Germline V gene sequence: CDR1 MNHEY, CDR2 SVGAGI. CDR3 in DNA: TGTGCCAGCAGTTACTCAAGACCACTAGCGGGAGTCGGGGATAAGCAGTTCTTC. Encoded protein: CASSYSRPLAGVGDKQFF.

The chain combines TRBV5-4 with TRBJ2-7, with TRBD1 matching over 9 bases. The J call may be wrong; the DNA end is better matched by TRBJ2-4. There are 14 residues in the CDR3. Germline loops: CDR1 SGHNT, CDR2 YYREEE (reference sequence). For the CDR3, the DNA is TGTGCCAGCAGCTGGGACAGGGCAGGAGACATTCAGTACTTC. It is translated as CASSWDRAGDIQYF.

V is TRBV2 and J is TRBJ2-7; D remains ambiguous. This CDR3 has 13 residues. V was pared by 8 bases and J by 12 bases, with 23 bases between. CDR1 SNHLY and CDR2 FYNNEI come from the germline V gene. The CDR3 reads CASGPALLRKRYF. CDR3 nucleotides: TGTGCCAGCGGGCCAGCACTCCTGCGTAAGCGGTACTTC. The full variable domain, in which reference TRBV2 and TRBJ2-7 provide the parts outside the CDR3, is EPEVTQTPSHQVTQMGQEVILRCVPISNHLYFYWYRQILGQKVEFLVSFYNNEISEKSEIFDDQFSVERPDGSNFTLKIRSTKLEDSAMYFCASGPALLRKRYFGPGTRLTVT.

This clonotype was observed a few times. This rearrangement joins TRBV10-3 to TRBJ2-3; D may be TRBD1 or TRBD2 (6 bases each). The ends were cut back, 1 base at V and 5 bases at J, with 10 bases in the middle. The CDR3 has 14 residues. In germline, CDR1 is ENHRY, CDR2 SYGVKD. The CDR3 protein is CAISELQGGDTQYF. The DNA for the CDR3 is TGTGCCATCAGTGAGTTACAGGGAGGAGATACGCAGTATTTT.

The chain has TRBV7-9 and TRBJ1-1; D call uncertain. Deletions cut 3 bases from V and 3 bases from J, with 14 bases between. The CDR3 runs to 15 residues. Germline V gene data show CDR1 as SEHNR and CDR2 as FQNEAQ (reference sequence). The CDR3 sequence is CASSLPEGPDTEAFF. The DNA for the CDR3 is TGTGCCAGCAGCTTGCCCGAAGGCCCGGACACTGAAGCTTTCTTT.

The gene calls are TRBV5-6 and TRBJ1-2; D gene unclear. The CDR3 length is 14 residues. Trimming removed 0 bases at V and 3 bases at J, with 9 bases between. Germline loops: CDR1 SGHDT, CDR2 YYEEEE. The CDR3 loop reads CASSLAGHHYGYTF. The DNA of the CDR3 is TGTGCCAGCAGCTTGGCAGGCCATCACTATGGCTACACCTTC.

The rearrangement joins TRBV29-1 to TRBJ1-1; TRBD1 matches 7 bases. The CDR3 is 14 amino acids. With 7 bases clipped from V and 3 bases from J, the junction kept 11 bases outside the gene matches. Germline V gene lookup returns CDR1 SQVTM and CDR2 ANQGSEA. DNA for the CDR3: TGCAGCGCAATTCGAGACAGGGTCCACACTGAAGCTTTCTTT. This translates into CSAIRDRVHTEAFF.

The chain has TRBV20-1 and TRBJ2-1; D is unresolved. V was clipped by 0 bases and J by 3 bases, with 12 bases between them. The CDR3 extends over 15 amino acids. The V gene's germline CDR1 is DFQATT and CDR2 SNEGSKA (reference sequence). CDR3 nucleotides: TGCAGTGCTAGAGAGGAGTGGCGGAACTACAATGAGCAGTTCTTC. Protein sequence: CSAREEWRNYNEQFF.

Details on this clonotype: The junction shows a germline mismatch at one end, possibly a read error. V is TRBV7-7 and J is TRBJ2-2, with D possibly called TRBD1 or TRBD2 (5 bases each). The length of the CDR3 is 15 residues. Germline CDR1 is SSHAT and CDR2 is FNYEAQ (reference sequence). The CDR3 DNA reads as TGTGCTAGCAGCCCGGGACCCCCTAGAGGCGGGGAGCTGTTTTTT. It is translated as CASSPGPPRGGELFF. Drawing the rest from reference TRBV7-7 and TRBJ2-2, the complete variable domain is GAGVSQSPRYKVTKRGQDVTLRCDPISSHATLYWYQQALGQGPEFLTYFNYEAQPDKSGLPSDRFSAERPEGSISTLTIQRTEQRDSAMYRCASSPGPPRGGELFFGEGSRLTVL.

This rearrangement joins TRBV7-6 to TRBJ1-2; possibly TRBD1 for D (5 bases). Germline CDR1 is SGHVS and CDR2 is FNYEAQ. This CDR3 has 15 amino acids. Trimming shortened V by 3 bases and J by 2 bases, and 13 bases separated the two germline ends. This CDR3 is CASSFGTSRNYGYTF. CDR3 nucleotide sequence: TGTGCCAGCAGCTTTGGGACCTCTAGGAACTATGGCTACACCTTC.

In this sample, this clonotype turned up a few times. In DNA form, the CDR3 reads TGCGCCAGCAGCTTGGGGTATACTTACGAGCAGTACTTC. Its protein is CASSLGYTYEQYF. V and J are TRBV5-1 and TRBJ2-7; D uncertain. V was cut by 0 bases and J by 4 bases, with 8 bases left in between. The V gene's germline CDR1 is SGHRS and CDR2 YFSETQ. The CDR3 sequence is 13 residues long.

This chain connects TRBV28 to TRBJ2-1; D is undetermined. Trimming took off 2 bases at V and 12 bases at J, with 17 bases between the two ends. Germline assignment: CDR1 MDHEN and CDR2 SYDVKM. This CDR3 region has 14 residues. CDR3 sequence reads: CASSLNYVPTTQFF. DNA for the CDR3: TGTGCCAGCAGTTTAAATTATGTCCCTACGACGCAGTTCTTC.

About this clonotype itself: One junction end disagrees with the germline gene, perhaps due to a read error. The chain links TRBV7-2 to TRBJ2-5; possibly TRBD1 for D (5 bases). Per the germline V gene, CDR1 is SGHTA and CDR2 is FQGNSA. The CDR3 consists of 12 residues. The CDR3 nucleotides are TGTGCCAGCAGCTTAGTGGGGCTACTTGCGTTCTTC. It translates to CASSLVGLLAFF.

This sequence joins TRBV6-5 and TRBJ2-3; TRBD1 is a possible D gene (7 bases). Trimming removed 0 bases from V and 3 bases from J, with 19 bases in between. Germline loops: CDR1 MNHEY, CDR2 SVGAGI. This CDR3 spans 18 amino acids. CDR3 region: CASSYSQGQGGRTDTQYF. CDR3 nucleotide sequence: TGTGCCAGCAGTTACTCTCAGGGCCAGGGGGGTCGGACAGATACGCAGTATTTT.

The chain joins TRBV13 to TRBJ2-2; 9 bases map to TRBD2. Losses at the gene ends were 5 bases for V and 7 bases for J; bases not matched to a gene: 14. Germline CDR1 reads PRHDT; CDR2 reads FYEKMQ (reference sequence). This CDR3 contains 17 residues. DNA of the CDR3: TGTGCCAGCAGCCGCCGGACTAGCGAGAGTCAAGGCGGGGAGCTGTTTTTT. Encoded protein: CASSRRTSESQGGELFF.

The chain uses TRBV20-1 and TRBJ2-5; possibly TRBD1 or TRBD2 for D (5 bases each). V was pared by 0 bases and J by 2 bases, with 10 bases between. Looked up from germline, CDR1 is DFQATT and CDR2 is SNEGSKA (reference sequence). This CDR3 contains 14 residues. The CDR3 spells CSARDSGGQETQYF. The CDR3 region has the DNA TGCAGTGCTAGAGATTCTGGGGGTCAAGAGACCCAGTACTTC.

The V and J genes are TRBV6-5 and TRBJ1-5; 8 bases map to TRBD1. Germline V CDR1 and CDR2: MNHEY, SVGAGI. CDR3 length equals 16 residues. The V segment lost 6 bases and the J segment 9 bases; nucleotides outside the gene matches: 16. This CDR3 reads CASSAGTGKKSVPQHF. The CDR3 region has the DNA TGTGCCAGCAGCGCAGGGACAGGCAAGAAGTCGGTGCCCCAGCATTTT.